This TCR beta chain was found in a study of PD-L1 blockade in urothelial cancer. Study-wide background: Analysis of blood occurred 3 weeks (second dose) and 6 weeks after treatment start.

This clone came up a few times. The time point: peripheral blood 6 weeks after treatment start. Patients presented with locally advanced or metastatic urothelial carcinoma. Germline V gene lookup returns CDR1 LNHDA and CDR2 SQIVND (reference sequence). Trimming removed 3 bases from V and 5 bases from J; junction bases left unmatched: 6. The CDR3 runs 14 residues. Assay: immunoSEQ multiplex PCR; the TCRdb copy retains only in-frame clones and omits some. The sample records about 45,000 clones, approximately 83% being singletons. This sequence originates from a man in his sixties with urothelial cancer. The sequences come from PBMCs, collected around atezolizumab (anti-PD-L1) treatment. The V gene is TRBV19, the J gene TRBJ2-5; 7 bases are shared with TRBD1. The CDR3 region has the DNA TGTGCCAGTAGTATTGGACACAGGGGCGAGACCCAGTACTTC. This translates into CASSIGHRGETQYF.